This is a list of T cell receptor beta chains from one sample in a study of blood T cell repertoires in COVID-19. Data came from immunoSEQ multiplex PCR; TCRdb stores just in-frame clones and leaves some out. The repertoire holds about 52,000 clones, approximately 89% seen once, with 16% in the top ten. Sequenced input: peripheral blood. All receptors come from a human donor in a cohort sampled during active COVID-19. CDR3s include the opening cysteine and the closing phenylalanine or tryptophan. D genes are given only for firm matches. Clone size appears in some rows only: once, few, many, or a class for an expanded clone.

v_gene: TRBV29-1
d_gene: TRBD1
j_gene: TRBJ1-1
abundance: -
CDR3nt: TGCAGCGTTACAGGGGTGAACACTGAAGCTTTCTTT
CDR3aa: CSVTGVNTEAFF

v_gene: TRBV11-2
d_gene: -
j_gene: TRBJ2-7
abundance: -
CDR3nt: TGTGCCAGCAGCTCGGACAGATACGAGCAGTACTTC
CDR3aa: CASSSDRYEQYF

v_gene: TRBV5-1
d_gene: TRBD2
j_gene: TRBJ2-7
abundance: -
CDR3nt: TGCGCCAGCAGCCGGGAGGGGGAGATCGTGATCGAGCAGTACTTC
CDR3aa: CASSREGEIVIEQYF

v_gene: TRBV3-1/TRBV3-2
d_gene: -
j_gene: TRBJ1-6
abundance: -
CDR3nt: TGTGCCAGCAGCCAGGGAGGGGGATTCAATTCACCCCTCCACTTT
CDR3aa: CASSQGGGFNSPLHF

v_gene: TRBV28
d_gene: -
j_gene: TRBJ1-2
abundance: -
CDR3nt: TGTGCCAGCAGCCGGACAGCCTACTATGGCTACACCTTC
CDR3aa: CASSRTAYYGYTF

v_gene: TRBV10-2
d_gene: -
j_gene: TRBJ2-7
abundance: -
CDR3nt: TGCGCCAGCAGTGATACGAGGGCCCTCTACGAGCAGTACTTC
CDR3aa: CASSDTRALYEQYF

v_gene: TRBV14
d_gene: TRBD2
j_gene: TRBJ2-3
abundance: once
CDR3nt: TGTGCCAGCAGCCGGATTAGCGGGGGAGGCAATACGCAGTATTTT
CDR3aa: CASSRISGGGNTQYF

v_gene: TRBV3-1/TRBV3-2
d_gene: -
j_gene: TRBJ2-2
abundance: -
CDR3nt: TGTGCCAGCAGCCAAGTTCTCGGGGCCGGGGAGCTGTTTTTT
CDR3aa: CASSQVLGAGELFF

v_gene: TRBV11-2
d_gene: -
j_gene: TRBJ1-1
abundance: -
CDR3nt: TGTGCCAGCAGCTTAGAGCGGGCTTTCTTT
CDR3aa: CASSLERAFF

v_gene: TRBV6-5
d_gene: TRBD2
j_gene: TRBJ2-7
abundance: few
CDR3nt: TGTGCCAGCAAACCCCATGGGACTAGCGGTTACGAGCAGTACTTC
CDR3aa: CASKPHGTSGYEQYF

v_gene: TRBV6-5
d_gene: -
j_gene: TRBJ1-2
abundance: -
CDR3nt: TGTGCCAGCAGTTACTTGCCGGGGTCCTATGGCTACACCTTC
CDR3aa: CASSYLPGSYGYTF

v_gene: TRBV2
d_gene: -
j_gene: TRBJ1-2
abundance: -
CDR3nt: TGTGCCAGCAGTGGGCAGTTCTATGGCTACACCTTC
CDR3aa: CASSGQFYGYTF

v_gene: TRBV30
d_gene: -
j_gene: TRBJ1-5
abundance: few
CDR3nt: TGTGCCTGGAGCCCAACGGGACAGCCCCAGCATTTT
CDR3aa: CAWSPTGQPQHF

v_gene: TRBV10-3
d_gene: TRBD2
j_gene: TRBJ2-2
abundance: -
CDR3nt: TGTGCCATCAGTACCCCTAGCGGGAGTGTGGAGGGGGAGCTGTTTTTT
CDR3aa: CAISTPSGSVEGELFF

v_gene: TRBV7-8
d_gene: TRBD2
j_gene: TRBJ2-5
abundance: -
CDR3nt: TGTGCCAGCAGCTTATTTGGCGGGGGGTCAGAGACCCAGTACTTC
CDR3aa: CASSLFGGGSETQYF

v_gene: TRBV21-1
d_gene: -
j_gene: TRBJ2-7
abundance: -
CDR3nt: TGTGCCAGCCCTCGGCGGGCGGCCACCTACGAGCAGTACTTC
CDR3aa: CASPRRAATYEQYF

v_gene: TRBV14
d_gene: TRBD2
j_gene: TRBJ2-5
abundance: -
CDR3nt: TGTGCCAGCAGCCAATTCCTAGCGGGAGTAGAGACCCAGTACTTC
CDR3aa: CASSQFLAGVETQYF

v_gene: TRBV5-1
d_gene: TRBD2
j_gene: TRBJ2-5
abundance: -
CDR3nt: TGCGCCAGCACCCCTAGCGGGGGGGCCTGGGAGACCCAGTACTTC
CDR3aa: CASTPSGGAWETQYF

v_gene: TRBV7-9
d_gene: TRBD2
j_gene: TRBJ2-3
abundance: few
CDR3nt: TGTGCCAGCAGCTTAGCGACTAGCGGGGTAGATACGCAGTATTTT
CDR3aa: CASSLATSGVDTQYF

v_gene: TRBV7-9
d_gene: TRBD2
j_gene: TRBJ2-1
abundance: -
CDR3nt: TGCGCCAGCAGCCCGGGGGGGGGCGCGGGGCATGAGCAGTTCTTC
CDR3aa: CASSPGGGAGHEQFF

v_gene: TRBV4-2
d_gene: -
j_gene: TRBJ1-5
abundance: -
CDR3nt: TGTGCCAGCAGCCAAGACGGGGGGGGTAGCAATCAGCCCCAGCATTTT
CDR3aa: CASSQDGGGSNQPQHF

v_gene: TRBV7-2
d_gene: -
j_gene: TRBJ1-1
abundance: once
CDR3nt: TGTGCCAGCAGCTCCTGGGTGGGCGCTGAAGCTTTCTTT
CDR3aa: CASSSWVGAEAFF

v_gene: TRBV5-6
d_gene: -
j_gene: TRBJ2-1
abundance: once
CDR3nt: TGTGCCAGCAGCTCGGTGACAGTAACCTACAATGAGCAGTTCTTC
CDR3aa: CASSSVTVTYNEQFF

v_gene: TRBV4-1
d_gene: -
j_gene: TRBJ1-5
abundance: -
CDR3nt: TGCGCCAGCAGCCAAGAAGTTTCGGGAGGTTTGAAGCCCCAGCATTTT
CDR3aa: CASSQEVSGGLKPQHF